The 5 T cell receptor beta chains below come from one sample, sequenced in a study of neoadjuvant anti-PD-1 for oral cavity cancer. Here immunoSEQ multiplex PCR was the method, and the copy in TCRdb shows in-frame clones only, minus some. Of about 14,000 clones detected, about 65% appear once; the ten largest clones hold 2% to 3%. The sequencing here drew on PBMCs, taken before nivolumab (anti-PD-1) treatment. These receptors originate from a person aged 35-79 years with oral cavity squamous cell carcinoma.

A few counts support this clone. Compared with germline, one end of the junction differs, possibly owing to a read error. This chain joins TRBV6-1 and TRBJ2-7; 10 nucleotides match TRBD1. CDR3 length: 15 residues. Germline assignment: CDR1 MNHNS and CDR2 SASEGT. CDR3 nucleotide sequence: TGTGCCAGCAGCGAAGACCGGGACAGGGGAAACGAGCAGTACTTC. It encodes CASSEDRDRGNEQYF.

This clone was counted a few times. The CDR3 spells CASSLMSRTANTGELFF. For the CDR3, the DNA is TGCGCCAGCAGCCTAATGTCCCGGACGGCGAACACCGGGGAGCTGTTTTTT. The rearrangement joins TRBV5-1 to TRBJ2-2; D gene uncertain. The CDR3 sequence is 17 residues long. Trimming left V 4 bases short and J 0 bases short, with 16 bases between. Germline lookup yields CDR1 SGHRS and CDR2 YFSETQ.

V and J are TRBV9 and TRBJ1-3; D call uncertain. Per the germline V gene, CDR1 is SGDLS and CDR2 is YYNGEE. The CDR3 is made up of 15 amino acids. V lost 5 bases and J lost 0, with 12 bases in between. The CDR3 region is CASRATEGSGNTIYF. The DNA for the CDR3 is TGTGCCAGCAGGGCCACCGAGGGCTCTGGAAACACCATATATTTT.

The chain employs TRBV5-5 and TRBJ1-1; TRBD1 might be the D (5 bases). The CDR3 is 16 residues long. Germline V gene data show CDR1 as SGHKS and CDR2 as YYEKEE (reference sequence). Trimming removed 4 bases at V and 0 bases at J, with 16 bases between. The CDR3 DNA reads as TGTGCCAGCAGCCCTTTGGCCGGGACGGTGAACACTGAAGCTTTCTTT. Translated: CASSPLAGTVNTEAFF.

The CDR3 DNA is TGTGCCAGTAGCATGGCCGGGACAGGGTCGGATCAGCCCCAGCATTTT. It specifies CASSMAGTGSDQPQHF. The chain is built from TRBV19 and TRBJ1-5, with 9 bases that match TRBD1. With V trimmed by 6 bases and J by 5 bases, 11 bases remained unmatched. CDR1 is LNHDA, CDR2 SQIVND, per germline (reference sequence). The CDR3 consists of 16 residues. The whole variable domain, remainder taken from reference TRBV19 and TRBJ1-5, is DGGITQSPKYLFRKEGQNVTLSCEQNLNHDAMYWYRQDPGQGLRLIYYSQIVNDFQKGDIAEGYSVSREKKESFPLTVTSAQKNPTAFYLCASSMAGTGSDQPQHFGDGTRLSIL.